The rows below give T cell receptor beta chains drawn from one sample of a study of shared clonotypes between healthy human individuals. Assay used: immunoSEQ multiplex PCR; TCRdb lists only in-frame clones, some missing. Of roughly 650,000 clones detected, approximately 96% appear once; the ten largest clones hold 0.095% to 0.13%. The material sequenced was naive CD8+ T cells sorted from blood. The source is a woman aged 30 to 39 in good health. Each CDR3 is given with its conserved first and last residue. D genes are given only for firm matches. A clone size is listed for some rows: how often the clone was seen (once, few, many), or a class if it is expanded.

cdr3_nt: TGTGCCAGCAGCTTAGGTGTTGCGGGCTACACCTTC; cdr3_aa: CASSLGVAGYTF; j_call: TRBJ1-2; clone_size: -; v_call: TRBV13; d_call: -
cdr3_nt: TGTGCCAGCAGCCCTGGGACAGGGAGCTACGAGCAGTACTTC; cdr3_aa: CASSPGTGSYEQYF; j_call: TRBJ2-7; clone_size: -; v_call: TRBV6-5; d_call: TRBD1
cdr3_nt: TGTGCCAGTAGTATAGCAGTAGCCGGGGAGCTGTTTTTT; cdr3_aa: CASSIAVAGELFF; j_call: TRBJ2-2; clone_size: -; v_call: TRBV19; d_call: -
cdr3_nt: TGTGCCAGCAGCTCCGGACAGATCAATCAGCCCCAGCATTTT; cdr3_aa: CASSSGQINQPQHF; j_call: TRBJ1-5; clone_size: -; v_call: TRBV13; d_call: -
cdr3_nt: TGCAGCGTTGGACCTAGGGCTGAAGCTTTCTTT; cdr3_aa: CSVGPRAEAFF; j_call: TRBJ1-1; clone_size: -; v_call: TRBV29-1; d_call: -
cdr3_nt: TGTGCCACCAGCAGCCCGGGACAGCGAGCCTATGGCTACACCTTC; cdr3_aa: CATSSPGQRAYGYTF; j_call: TRBJ1-2; clone_size: once; v_call: TRBV15; d_call: TRBD1
cdr3_nt: TGTGCCAGCAGCTTATCCTTCGGGAGATTAGAGACCCAGTACTTC; cdr3_aa: CASSLSFGRLETQYF; j_call: TRBJ2-5; clone_size: -; v_call: TRBV7-6; d_call: -
cdr3_nt: TGTGCCAGCAGCTTAAGCAGGGGTTATTCTGAAGCTTTCTTT; cdr3_aa: CASSLSRGYSEAFF; j_call: TRBJ1-1; clone_size: -; v_call: TRBV13; d_call: -
cdr3_nt: TGTGCCAGCAGTTTAGGCCAGGGACCTCTAAGCTCCTACAATGAGCAGTTCTTC; cdr3_aa: CASSLGQGPLSSYNEQFF; j_call: TRBJ2-1; clone_size: -; v_call: TRBV27; d_call: -
cdr3_nt: TGTGCCAGCAGTTTACGCTGGCCAAGCTCCTACGAGCAGTACTTC; cdr3_aa: CASSLRWPSSYEQYF; j_call: TRBJ2-7; clone_size: -; v_call: TRBV28; d_call: -
cdr3_nt: TGCGCCAGCAGCCTCTTAGGACTAGTCGGCTCTTCCTACGAGCAGTACTTC; cdr3_aa: CASSLLGLVGSSYEQYF; j_call: TRBJ2-7; clone_size: -; v_call: TRBV5-1; d_call: TRBD2
cdr3_nt: TGTGCCAGTAACCAGGGGCGGAGAGTTAGTACCTACGAGCAGTACTTC; cdr3_aa: CASNQGRRVSTYEQYF; j_call: TRBJ2-7; clone_size: -; v_call: TRBV19; d_call: -
cdr3_nt: TGTGCCAGCAGCCCGGCACCACAGGGTGGCTATGGCTACACCTTC; cdr3_aa: CASSPAPQGGYGYTF; j_call: TRBJ1-2; clone_size: -; v_call: TRBV27; d_call: -
cdr3_nt: TGTGCCAGCAGCCAAGAAATGGAGGGACTAGCGGAGGAGACCCAGTACTTC; cdr3_aa: CASSQEMEGLAEETQYF; j_call: TRBJ2-5; clone_size: -; v_call: TRBV14; d_call: TRBD2
cdr3_nt: TGTGCCAGATCCCACTCTAGCGGGAGAGAACAAGAGACCCAGTACTTC; cdr3_aa: CARSHSSGREQETQYF; j_call: TRBJ2-5; clone_size: once; v_call: TRBV2; d_call: TRBD2
cdr3_nt: TGTGCCAGCAGCTTGGGCGGACTAGCGGGTAATGAGCAGTTCTTC; cdr3_aa: CASSLGGLAGNEQFF; j_call: TRBJ2-1; clone_size: once; v_call: TRBV5-8; d_call: TRBD2
cdr3_nt: TGTGCCAGCAGTCCCCAACCGGTATCAGGCTACACCTTC; cdr3_aa: CASSPQPVSGYTF; j_call: TRBJ1-2; clone_size: -; v_call: TRBV28; d_call: -
cdr3_nt: TGCGCCAGCAGTAGGGCAGATTCCTACGAGCAGTACTTC; cdr3_aa: CASSRADSYEQYF; j_call: TRBJ2-7; clone_size: -; v_call: TRBV5-1; d_call: -
cdr3_nt: TGTGCCAGCAGCGGCGCTAGCGGATACTACGAGCAGTACTTC; cdr3_aa: CASSGASGYYEQYF; j_call: TRBJ2-7; clone_size: -; v_call: TRBV27; d_call: TRBD2
cdr3_nt: TGTGCCAGCAGCTCCCGCCGGACAGGGGGGTACGAACAGTACTTC; cdr3_aa: CASSSRRTGGYEQYF; j_call: TRBJ2-7; clone_size: -; v_call: TRBV11-3; d_call: TRBD1
cdr3_nt: TGTGCCAGCAGTTCGTTTGTAAGGGGCGTCACTGAAGCTTTCTTT; cdr3_aa: CASSSFVRGVTEAFF; j_call: TRBJ1-1; clone_size: -; v_call: TRBV28; d_call: -
cdr3_nt: TGTGCCAGCAGGGAGGGGGACAGCTCCTACAATGAGCAGTTCTTC; cdr3_aa: CASREGDSSYNEQFF; j_call: TRBJ2-1; clone_size: -; v_call: TRBV2; d_call: -
cdr3_nt: TGCAGCGTGCACATGGACAGTAATGAGCAGTTCTTC; cdr3_aa: CSVHMDSNEQFF; j_call: TRBJ2-1; clone_size: -; v_call: TRBV29-1; d_call: -